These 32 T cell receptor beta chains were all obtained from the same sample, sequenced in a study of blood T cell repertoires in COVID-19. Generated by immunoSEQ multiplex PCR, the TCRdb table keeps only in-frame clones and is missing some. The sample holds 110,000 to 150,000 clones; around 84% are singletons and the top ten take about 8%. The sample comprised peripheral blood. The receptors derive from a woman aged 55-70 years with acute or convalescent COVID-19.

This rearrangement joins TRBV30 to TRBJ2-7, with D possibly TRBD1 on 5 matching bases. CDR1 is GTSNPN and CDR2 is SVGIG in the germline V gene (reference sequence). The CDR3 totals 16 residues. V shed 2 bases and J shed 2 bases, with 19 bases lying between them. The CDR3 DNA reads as TGTGCCTGGAGTCCTATTAGTCGCAGGGCAACCTACGAGCAGTACTTC. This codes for CAWSPISRRATYEQYF.

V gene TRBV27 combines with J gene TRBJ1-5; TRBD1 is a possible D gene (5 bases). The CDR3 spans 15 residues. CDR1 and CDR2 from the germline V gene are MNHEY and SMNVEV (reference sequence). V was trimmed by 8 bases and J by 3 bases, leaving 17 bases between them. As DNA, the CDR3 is TGTGCCAGCCAGCCGGGGGGGGTAACCAATCAGCCCCAGCATTTT. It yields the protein CASQPGGVTNQPQHF.

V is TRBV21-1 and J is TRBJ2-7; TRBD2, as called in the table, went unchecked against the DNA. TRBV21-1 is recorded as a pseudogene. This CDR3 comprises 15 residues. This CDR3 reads CASSKEAGEGHEQYF. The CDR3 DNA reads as TGTGCCAGCAGCAAAGAGGCGGGGGAAGGCCACGAGCAGTACTTC.

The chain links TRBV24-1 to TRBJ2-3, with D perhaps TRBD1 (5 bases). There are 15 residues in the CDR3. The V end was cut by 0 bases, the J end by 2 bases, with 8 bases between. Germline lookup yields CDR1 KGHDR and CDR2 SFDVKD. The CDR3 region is CATSDLEDNTDTQYF. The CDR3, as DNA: TGTGCCACCAGTGATTTGGAGGACAACACAGATACGCAGTATTTT.

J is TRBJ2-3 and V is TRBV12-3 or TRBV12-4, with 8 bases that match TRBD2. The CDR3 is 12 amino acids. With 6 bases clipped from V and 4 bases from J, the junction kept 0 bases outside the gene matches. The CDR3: CASRTSADTQYF. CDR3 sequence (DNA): TGTGCCAGCAGGACTAGCGCAGATACGCAGTATTTT.

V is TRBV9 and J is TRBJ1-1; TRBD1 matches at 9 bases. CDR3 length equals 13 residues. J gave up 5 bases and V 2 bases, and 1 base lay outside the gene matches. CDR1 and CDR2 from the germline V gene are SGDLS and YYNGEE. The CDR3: CASSVDRGTEAFF. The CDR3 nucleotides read TGTGCCAGCAGCGTGGACAGGGGAACTGAAGCTTTCTTT.

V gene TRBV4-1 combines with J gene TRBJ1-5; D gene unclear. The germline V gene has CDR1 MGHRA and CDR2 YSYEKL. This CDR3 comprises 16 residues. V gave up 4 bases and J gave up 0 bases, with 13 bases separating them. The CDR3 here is CASSLRFGDSNQPQHF. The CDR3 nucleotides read TGCGCCAGCAGCCTCCGTTTCGGGGATAGCAATCAGCCCCAGCATTTT.

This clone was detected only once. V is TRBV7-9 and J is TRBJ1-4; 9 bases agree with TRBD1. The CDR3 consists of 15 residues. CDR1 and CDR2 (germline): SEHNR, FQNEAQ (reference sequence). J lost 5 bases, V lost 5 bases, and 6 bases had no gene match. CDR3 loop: CASSPKGQGNEKLFF. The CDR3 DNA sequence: TGTGCCAGCAGCCCGAAGGGACAGGGAAATGAAAAACTGTTTTTT.

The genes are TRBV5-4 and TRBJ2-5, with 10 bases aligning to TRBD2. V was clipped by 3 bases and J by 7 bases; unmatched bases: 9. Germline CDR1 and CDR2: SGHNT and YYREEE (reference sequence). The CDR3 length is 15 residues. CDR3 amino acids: CASSWKAGTSVTQYF. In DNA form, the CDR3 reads TGTGCCAGCAGCTGGAAGGCCGGGACTAGCGTGACCCAGTACTTC.

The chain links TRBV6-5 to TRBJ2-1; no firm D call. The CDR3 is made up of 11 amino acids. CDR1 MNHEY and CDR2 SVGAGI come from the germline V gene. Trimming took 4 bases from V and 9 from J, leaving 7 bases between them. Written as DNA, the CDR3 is TGTGCCAGCAGTTCCCCCAGTGAGCAGTTCTTC. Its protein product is CASSSPSEQFF.

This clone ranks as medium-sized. In nucleotides, the CDR3 is TGTGCCAGCAGTTCGGGACTTCGAGGGAACGAGCAGTACTTC. Amino acids: CASSSGLRGNEQYF. The rearrangement uses TRBV6-6 and TRBJ2-7; maybe TRBD2 (6 bases). The CDR3 consists of 14 residues. Trimming removed 4 bases at V and 5 bases at J, with 15 bases between. CDR1 MNHNY and CDR2 SVGAGI come from the germline V gene (reference sequence).

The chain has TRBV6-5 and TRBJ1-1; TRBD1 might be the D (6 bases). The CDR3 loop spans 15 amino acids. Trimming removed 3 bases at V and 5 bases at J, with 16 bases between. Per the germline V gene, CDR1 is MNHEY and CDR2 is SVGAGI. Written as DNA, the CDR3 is TGTGCCAGCAGTTATCATATCAGGGGTCGGACTGAAGCTTTCTTT. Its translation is CASSYHIRGRTEAFF.

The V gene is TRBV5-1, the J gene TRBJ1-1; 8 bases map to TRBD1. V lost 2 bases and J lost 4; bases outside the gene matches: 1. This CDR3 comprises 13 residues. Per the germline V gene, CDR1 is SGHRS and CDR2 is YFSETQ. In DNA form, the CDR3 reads TGCGCCAGCAGCTTACAGGGGGGCACTGAAGCTTTCTTT. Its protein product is CASSLQGGTEAFF. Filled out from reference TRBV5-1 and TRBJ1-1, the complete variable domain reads KAGVTQTPRYLIKTRGQQVTLSCSPISGHRSVSWYQQTPGQGLQFLFEYFSETQRNKGNFPGRFSGRQFSNSRSEMNVSTLELGDSALYLCASSLQGGTEAFFGQGTRLTVV.

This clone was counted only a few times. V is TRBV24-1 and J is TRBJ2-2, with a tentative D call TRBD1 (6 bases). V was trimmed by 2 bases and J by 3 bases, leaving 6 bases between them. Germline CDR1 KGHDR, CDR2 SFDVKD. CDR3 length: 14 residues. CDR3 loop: CATSDYRDTGELFF. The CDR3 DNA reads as TGTGCCACCAGTGATTACAGGGACACCGGGGAGCTGTTTTTT.

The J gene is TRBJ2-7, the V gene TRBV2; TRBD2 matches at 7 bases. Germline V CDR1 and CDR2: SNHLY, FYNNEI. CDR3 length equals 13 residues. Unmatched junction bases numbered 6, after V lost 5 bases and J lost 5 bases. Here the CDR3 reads CASSLAVSDEQYF. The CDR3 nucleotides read TGTGCCAGCAGTCTAGCGGTTAGTGACGAGCAGTACTTC.

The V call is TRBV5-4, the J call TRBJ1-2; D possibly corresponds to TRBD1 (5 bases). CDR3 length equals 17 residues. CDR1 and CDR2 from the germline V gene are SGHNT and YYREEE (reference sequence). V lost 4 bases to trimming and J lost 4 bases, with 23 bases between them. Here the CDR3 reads CASSRKLQVSPSYGYTF. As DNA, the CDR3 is TGTGCCAGCAGCCGGAAGTTACAGGTTTCCCCCTCCTATGGCTACACCTTC.

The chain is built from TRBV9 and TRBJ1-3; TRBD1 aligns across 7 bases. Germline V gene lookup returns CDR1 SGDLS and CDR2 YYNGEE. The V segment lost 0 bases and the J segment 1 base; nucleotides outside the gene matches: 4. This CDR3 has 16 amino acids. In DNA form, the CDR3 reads TGTGCCAGCAGCGTAGGGGACAGCACTTCTGGAAACACCATATATTTT. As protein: CASSVGDSTSGNTIYF.

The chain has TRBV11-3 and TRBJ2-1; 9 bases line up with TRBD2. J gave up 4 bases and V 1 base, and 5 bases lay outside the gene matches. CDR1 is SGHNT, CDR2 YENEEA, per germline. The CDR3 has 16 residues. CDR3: CASSLGLAGPYNEQFF. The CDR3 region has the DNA TGTGCCAGCAGCTTAGGGCTAGCGGGACCGTACAATGAGCAGTTCTTC. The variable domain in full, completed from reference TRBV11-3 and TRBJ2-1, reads EAGVVQSPRYKIIEKKQPVAFWCNPISGHNTLYWYLQNLGQGPELLIRYENEEAVDDSQLPKDRFSAERLKGVDSTLKIQPAELGDSAVYLCASSLGLAGPYNEQFFGPGTRLTVL.

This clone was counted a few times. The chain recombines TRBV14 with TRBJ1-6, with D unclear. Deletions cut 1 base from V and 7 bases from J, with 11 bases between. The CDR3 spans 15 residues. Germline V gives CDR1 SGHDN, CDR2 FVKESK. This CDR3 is CASSQARSPNSPLHF. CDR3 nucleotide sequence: TGTGCCAGCAGCCAAGCTAGGAGTCCCAATTCACCCCTCCACTTT.

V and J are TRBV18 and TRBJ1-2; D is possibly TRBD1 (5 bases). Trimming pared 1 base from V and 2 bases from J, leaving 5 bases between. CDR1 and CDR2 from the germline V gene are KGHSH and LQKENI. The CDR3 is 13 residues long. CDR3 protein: CASSPQGNYGYTF. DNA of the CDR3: TGTGCCAGCTCACCACAGGGGAACTATGGCTACACCTTC.

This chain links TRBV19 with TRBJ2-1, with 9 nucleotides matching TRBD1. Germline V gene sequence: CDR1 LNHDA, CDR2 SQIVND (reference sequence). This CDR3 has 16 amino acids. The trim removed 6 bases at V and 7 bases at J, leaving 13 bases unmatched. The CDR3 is CASSYWPGQGLNEQFF. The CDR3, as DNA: TGTGCCAGTAGCTATTGGCCGGGACAGGGTCTTAATGAGCAGTTCTTC.

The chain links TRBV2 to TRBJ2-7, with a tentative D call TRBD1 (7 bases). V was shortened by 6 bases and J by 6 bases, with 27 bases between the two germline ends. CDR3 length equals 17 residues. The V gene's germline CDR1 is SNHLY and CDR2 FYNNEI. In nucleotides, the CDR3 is TGTGCCAGCAGCGGGGGCAAACTCCGGGACAGTGATTCCGAGCAGTACTTC. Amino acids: CASSGGKLRDSDSEQYF. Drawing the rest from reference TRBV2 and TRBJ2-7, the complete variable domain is EPEVTQTPSHQVTQMGQEVILRCVPISNHLYFYWYRQILGQKVEFLVSFYNNEISEKSEIFDDQFSVERPDGSNFTLKIRSTKLEDSAMYFCASSGGKLRDSDSEQYFGPGTRLTVT.

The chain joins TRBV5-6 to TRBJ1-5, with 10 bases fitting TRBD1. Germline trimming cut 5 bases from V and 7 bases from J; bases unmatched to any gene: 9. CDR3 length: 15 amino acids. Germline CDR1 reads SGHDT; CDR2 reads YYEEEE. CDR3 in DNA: TGTGCCAGCAGTTACGGGACAGGGGTTGGACAGCCCCAGCATTTT. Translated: CASSYGTGVGQPQHF.

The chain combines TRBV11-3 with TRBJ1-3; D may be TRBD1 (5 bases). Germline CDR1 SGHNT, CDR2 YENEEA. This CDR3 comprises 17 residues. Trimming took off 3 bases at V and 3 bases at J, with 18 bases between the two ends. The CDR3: CASSFFSPQGRGNTIYF. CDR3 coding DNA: TGTGCCAGCAGCTTTTTCTCTCCTCAGGGCCGTGGAAACACCATATATTTT.

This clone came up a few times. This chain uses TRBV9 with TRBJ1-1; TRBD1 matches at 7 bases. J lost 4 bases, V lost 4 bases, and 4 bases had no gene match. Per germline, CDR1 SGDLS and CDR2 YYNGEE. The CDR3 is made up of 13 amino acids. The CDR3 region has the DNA TGTGCCAGCAGCTTCTCAGGGGGCACTGAAGCTTTCTTT. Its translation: CASSFSGGTEAFF. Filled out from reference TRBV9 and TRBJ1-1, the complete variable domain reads DSGVTQTPKHLITATGQRVTLRCSPRSGDLSVYWYQQSLDQGLQFLIQYYNGEERAKGNILERFSAQQFPDLHSELNLSSLELGDSALYFCASSFSGGTEAFFGQGTRLTVV.

The CDR3 here is CASSQTGHLAKNIQYF. CDR3 nucleotides: TGTGCCAGCAGCCAAACAGGACATTTAGCCAAAAACATTCAGTACTTC. The chain links TRBV3-1 (or the pseudogene TRBV3-2) to TRBJ2-4; possibly TRBD1 for D (5 bases). V was cut by 2 bases and J by 0 bases, with 11 bases left in between. CDR3 length equals 16 residues. Germline loops: CDR1 LGHDT, CDR2 YNNKEL (reference sequence).

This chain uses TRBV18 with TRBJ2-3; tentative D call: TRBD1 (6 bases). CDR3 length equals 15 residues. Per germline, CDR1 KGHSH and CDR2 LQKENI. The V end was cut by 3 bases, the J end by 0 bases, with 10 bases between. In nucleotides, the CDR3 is TGTGCCAGCTCACCTTTAGGGGGAAGCACAGATACGCAGTATTTT. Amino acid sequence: CASSPLGGSTDTQYF.

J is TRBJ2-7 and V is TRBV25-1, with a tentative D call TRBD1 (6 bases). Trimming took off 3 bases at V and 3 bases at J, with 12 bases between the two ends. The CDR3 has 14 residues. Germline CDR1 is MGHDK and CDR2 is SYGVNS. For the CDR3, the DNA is TGTGCCAGCAGTGATGAAGGGGGAAGCTACGAGCAGTACTTC. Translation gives CASSDEGGSYEQYF.

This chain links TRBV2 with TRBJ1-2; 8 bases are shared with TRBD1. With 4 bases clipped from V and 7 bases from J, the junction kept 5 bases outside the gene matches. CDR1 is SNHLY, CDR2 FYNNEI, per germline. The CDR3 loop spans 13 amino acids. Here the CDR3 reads CASSAGGQLGYTF. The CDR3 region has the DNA TGTGCCAGCAGTGCAGGGGGCCAACTTGGCTACACCTTC.

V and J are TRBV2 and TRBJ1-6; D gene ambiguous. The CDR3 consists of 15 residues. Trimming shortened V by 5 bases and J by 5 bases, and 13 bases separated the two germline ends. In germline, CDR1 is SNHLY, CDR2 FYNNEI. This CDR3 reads CASSSSGTDNSPLHF. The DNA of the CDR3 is TGTGCCAGCAGTAGTTCGGGTACGGATAATTCACCCCTCCACTTT.

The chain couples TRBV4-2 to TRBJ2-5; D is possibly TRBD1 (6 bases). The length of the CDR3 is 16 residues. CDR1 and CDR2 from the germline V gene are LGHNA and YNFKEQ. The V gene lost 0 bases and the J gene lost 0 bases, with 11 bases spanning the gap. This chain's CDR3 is CASSQEGGQYQETQYF. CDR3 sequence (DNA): TGTGCCAGCAGCCAAGAGGGCGGACAGTACCAAGAGACCCAGTACTTC.

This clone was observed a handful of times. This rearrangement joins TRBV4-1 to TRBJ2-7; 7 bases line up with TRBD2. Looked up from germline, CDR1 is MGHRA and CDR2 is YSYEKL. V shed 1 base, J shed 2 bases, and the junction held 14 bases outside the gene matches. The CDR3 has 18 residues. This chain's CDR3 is CASSQAILAGLKTYEQYF. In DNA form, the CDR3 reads TGCGCCAGCAGCCAAGCGATCTTAGCGGGCTTGAAAACCTACGAGCAGTACTTC.